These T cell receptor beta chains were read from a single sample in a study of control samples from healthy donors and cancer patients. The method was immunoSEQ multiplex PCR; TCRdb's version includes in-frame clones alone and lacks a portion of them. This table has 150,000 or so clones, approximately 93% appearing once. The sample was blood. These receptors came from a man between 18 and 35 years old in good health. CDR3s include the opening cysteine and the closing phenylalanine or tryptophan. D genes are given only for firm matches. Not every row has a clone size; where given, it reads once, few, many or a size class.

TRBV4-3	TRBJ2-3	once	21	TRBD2	CASSQEVGTSGEITVADTQYF
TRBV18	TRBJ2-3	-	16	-	CASSPSDSESTDTQYF
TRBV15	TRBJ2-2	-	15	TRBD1	CATSRARTGSGELFF
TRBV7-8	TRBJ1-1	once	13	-	CASSLSGNTEAFF
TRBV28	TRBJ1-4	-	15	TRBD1	CASSVTGGQDEKLFF
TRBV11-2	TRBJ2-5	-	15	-	CASSFQGGGQETQYF
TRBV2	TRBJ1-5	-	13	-	CASSGARSQPQHF
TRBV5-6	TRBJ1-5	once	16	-	CASSVGPRSFGQPQHF
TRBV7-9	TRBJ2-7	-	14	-	CASSFSRTQNEQYF
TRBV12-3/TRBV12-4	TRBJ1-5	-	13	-	CASSFEAIQPQHF
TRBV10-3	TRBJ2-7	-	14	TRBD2	CAIRGGEVAHEQYF
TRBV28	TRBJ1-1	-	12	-	CASSLGSQGAFF
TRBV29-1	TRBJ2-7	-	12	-	CSAGREGPEQYF
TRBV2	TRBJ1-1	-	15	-	CASSQGRRGDTEAFF
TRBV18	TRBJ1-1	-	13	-	CASSPEYNTEAFF
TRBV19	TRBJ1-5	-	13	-	CAANWGGNQPQHF
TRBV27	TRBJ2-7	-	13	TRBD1	CASSIGTVYEQYF
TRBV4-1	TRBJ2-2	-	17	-	CASSQEGPGAYTGELFF
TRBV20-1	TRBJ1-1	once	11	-	CSARGRASAFF
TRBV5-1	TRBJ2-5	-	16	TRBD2	CASSLVPSGLSETQYF
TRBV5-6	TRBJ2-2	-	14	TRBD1	CASSPQGASGELFF
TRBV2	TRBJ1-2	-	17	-	CASSEEAPRGANYGYTF
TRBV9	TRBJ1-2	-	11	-	CASSAGAVITF
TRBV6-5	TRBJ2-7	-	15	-	CASSRRDTRMSEQYF